Included here is one TCR beta chain sequence, with context. Its antigen is unknown. The CDR3 runs to 16 residues. Trimming removed 6 bases from V and 0 bases from J; junction bases left unmatched: 9. Time point described: sample taken at primary tumor resection. The approximately 67 donors had untreated early-stage non-small cell lung cancer. Unsorted whole RNA samples from tumor, nontumor lung or frozen PBMC were sequenced. The source of the sample is a study of spatial heterogeneity in lung cancer. Study-level results: Expanded intratumoral alpha and beta TCR counts tracked tumor mutation counts.

TCR cDNA molecules were tagged individually, and each one carried a unique molecular identifier. One entry per CDR3 protein results from TCRdb running MiXCR on the 5' RACE reads. Of about 27,000 distinct CDR3 sequences listed, roughly 6.9% are singletons. The J gene is TRBJ1-1, the V gene TRBV12-3 or TRBV12-4; the match to TRBD1 covers 8 bases. The specimen comprised lung tumor tissue, sampled at surgery. The sequence was collected from a male donor with early-stage non-small cell lung cancer. In DNA, the CDR3 is TGTGCCAGCAGGGACAGGGAAGGGGCCCTGAACACTGAAGCTTTCTTT. The encoded protein is CASRDREGALNTEAFF.